Below, one T cell receptor (beta chain) is given with its context. The specificity of this receptor is unknown. The input lacks base qualities; no much larger clone sits a single base away. The sample belongs to a study of blood T cells in healthy people across ages (dated by TCRdb to about 2015). Notes on the research overall: Template switching captured roughly one uniquely barcoded TCR beta cDNA molecule per two T cells in model experiments. Age-related changes in TCR beta repertoire diversity were measured in the study by deep sequencing normalized with unique cDNA molecular identifiers. The donors were divided into four age groups: young (average around 15 years), middle-aged (around 37), aged (approximately 62) and long-lived (82). To avoid experimental bias, donors of different ages were distributed randomly across sequencing lanes. Using the same blood draw, the study looked at two additional independent replicas of 1 million unique cDNA reads for two donors, one aged 18 to 29 and the other aged 80 or older.

Study-wide conclusions, independent of this receptor: Estimates of total diversity based on one million sequenced T cells were considered lower bounds and underestimates. Compared with the aged group, the long-lived group had more naive CD4+ T cells, fewer expanded clones and increased TCR diversity, suggesting age selection. As age increased, observed TCR beta diversity per million T cells dropped in a roughly linear way, and a significant reduction was already evident by age 40. Because profiling used bulk unsorted PBMCs, naive and antigen-experienced compartments could not be compared conclusively. A strong correlation was found between observed TCR beta diversity and the percentage of naive T cells measured by flow cytometry. The CMV infection status of donors was not known, potentially confounding age-related changes in expanded clonotypes.

Trimming removed 0 bases from V and 3 bases from J, leaving 12 bases between the germline ends. There are 16 amino acids in the CDR3, from cysteine to phenylalanine inclusive. The entry retains the CDR3 DNA only, 48 bases that are in frame from base 1. The germline V gene encodes CDR1 MNHEY and CDR2 SVGEGT. To prepare the library, 5' RACE was applied. This sample was sequenced with an Illumina HiSeq 2500. A second roughly 6 to 12 cycle PCR used a sample-barcoded 5' primer and a J-beta primer mix. A unique molecular identifier was introduced onto each TCR beta cDNA molecule by a template-switch 5' adaptor carrying 12 random nucleotides. Each sample yielded at least 3 million CDR3-containing paired-end reads. All of the RNA was converted into first-strand cDNA using the Mint cDNA synthesis kit, with a TRBC-specific oligonucleotide serving as the primer. After uracil-DNA glycosylase treatment, a first 18-cycle PCR used universal primers M1SS and BC2_uni_R on all cDNA. Per the original workflow: For normalization, 1 million high-quality reads were randomly selected from each sample, with every read carrying a distinct molecular identifier. Reads with shared molecular identifiers were discarded instead of being binned into consensus sequences. CDR3 identification, clonotype clustering and error correction used MiTCR with a Q25 quality threshold and the strictest error-elimination algorithm. Lower-bound total TCR beta diversity was estimated with a nonparametric unseen species model using Euler transformation. TCRdb redid the processing of the public reads, applying fastp at Q25 and MiXCR, and retained in-frame beta chains. Rows are combined by CDR3 protein, so each entry shows the most common genes and DNA. The V and J calls, along with clone size, are taken from TCRdb and not from the paper's own processing. Present in this sample are about 680,000 distinct CDR3 sequences, around 49% of which were seen just once. Of the sample, approximately 32% falls within the top ten clones.

The donors were under 40 Caucasian individuals from Russia, aged roughly 6 to 90 years, who were systemically healthy. Each donor gave 8 to 10 milliliters of peripheral blood, drawn into EDTA-treated Vacutainer tubes. Ficoll-Paque density-gradient centrifugation was used to isolate PBMCs, with at least 7 million per sample. Total RNA, at least 6 micrograms per sample, was extracted from PBMCs with Trizol reagent. The percentages of naive CD45RAhigh/CD27high T cells were determined by flow cytometry on a PBMC aliquot from every donor. The source material was blood. This clonotype originated in a woman aged 55-75 years in good health. The rearranged chain carries TRBV6-2 or TRBV6-3 and TRBJ2-1, and TRBD1 may be the D gene, going by 5 matching bases. The sequenced DNA is TGTGCCAGCAGTTACTCAGGGGTAGACGGCTACAATGAGCAGTTCTTC. Its protein reads: CASSYSGVDGYNEQFF.